The clone carrying this T cell receptor (beta chain) was observed a few times. Its antigen is still unknown. The data stem from a study of T cell repertoires in cytomegalovirus infection. Study-level points and caveats: Individuals carrying CMV plus the relevant HLA were identified by cumulative frequency of public TCR beta families. There were HLA-C-restricted CMV-specific TCR beta clonotypes dominating the ex vivo response.

One entry per CDR3 protein, called by TCRdb with MiXCR from the reads. The sample has around 490,000 distinct CDR3 sequences, less than 30% seen once. CDR1 and CDR2 (germline): KGHDR, SFDVKD. The CDR3 extends over 13 amino acids. Trimming cost V 5 bases and J 8 bases, with 12 bases left between them. This chain connects TRBV24-1 to TRBJ2-1; D assignment may be TRBD1 or TRBD2 (5 bases each). The TCR comes from a human donor in good health (CMV status not recorded). Some clones in this sample may be carry-over from other donors' samples. Sequenced material: PBMCs. This chain's CDR3 is CATSAREYDEQFF. The CDR3 DNA reads TGTGCCACCAGTGCCAGGGAGTACGATGAGCAGTTCTTC.